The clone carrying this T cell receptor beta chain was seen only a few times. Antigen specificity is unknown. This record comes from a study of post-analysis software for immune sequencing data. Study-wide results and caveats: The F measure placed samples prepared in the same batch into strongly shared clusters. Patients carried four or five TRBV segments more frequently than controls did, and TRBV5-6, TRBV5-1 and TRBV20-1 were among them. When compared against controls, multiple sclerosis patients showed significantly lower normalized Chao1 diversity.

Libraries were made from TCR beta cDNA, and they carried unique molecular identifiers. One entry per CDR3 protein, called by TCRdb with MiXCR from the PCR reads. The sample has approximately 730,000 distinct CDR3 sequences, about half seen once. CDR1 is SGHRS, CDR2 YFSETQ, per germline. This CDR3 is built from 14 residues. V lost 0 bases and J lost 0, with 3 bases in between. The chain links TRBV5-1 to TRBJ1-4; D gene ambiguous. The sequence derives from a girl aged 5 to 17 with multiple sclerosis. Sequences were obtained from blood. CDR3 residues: CASSLDTTNEKLFF. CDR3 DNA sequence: TGCGCCAGCAGCTTGGACACAACTAATGAAAAACTGTTTTTT.